This T cell receptor (beta chain) was identified during a study of siplizumab effects on memory and regulatory T cells. The CDR3 contains 17 residues. Germline V lookup: CDR1 SGHAT, CDR2 FQNNGV. J was trimmed by 2 bases and V by 1 base; bases with no gene match: 8. The protocol was immunoSEQ multiplex PCR, while the TCRdb copy is restricted to in-frame clones and leaves out a portion. The data contain some 100,000 clones, around 94% of them singletons. The origin of this receptor is a human donor in good health. Input material: non-Treg CD4+ T cells sorted from blood. This chain connects TRBV11-2 to TRBJ1-2, with 9 bases matching TRBD1. The CDR3 protein is CASSLGVGTGMNYGYTF. The DNA of the CDR3 is TGTGCCAGCAGCTTAGGTGTTGGGACAGGGATGAACTATGGCTACACCTTC.